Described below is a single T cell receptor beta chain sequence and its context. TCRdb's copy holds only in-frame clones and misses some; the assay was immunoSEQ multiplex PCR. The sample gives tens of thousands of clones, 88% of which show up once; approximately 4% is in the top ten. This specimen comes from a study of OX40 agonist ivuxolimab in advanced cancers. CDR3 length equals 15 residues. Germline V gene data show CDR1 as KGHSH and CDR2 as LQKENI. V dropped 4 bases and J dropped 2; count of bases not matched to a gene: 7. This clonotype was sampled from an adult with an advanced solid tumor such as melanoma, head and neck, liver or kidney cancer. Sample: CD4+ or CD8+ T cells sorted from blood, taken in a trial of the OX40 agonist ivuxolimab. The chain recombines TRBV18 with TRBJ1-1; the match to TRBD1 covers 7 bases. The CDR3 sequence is CASSRNRDRNTEAFF. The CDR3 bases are TGTGCCAGCTCACGGAACCGGGACAGAAACACTGAAGCTTTCTTT.